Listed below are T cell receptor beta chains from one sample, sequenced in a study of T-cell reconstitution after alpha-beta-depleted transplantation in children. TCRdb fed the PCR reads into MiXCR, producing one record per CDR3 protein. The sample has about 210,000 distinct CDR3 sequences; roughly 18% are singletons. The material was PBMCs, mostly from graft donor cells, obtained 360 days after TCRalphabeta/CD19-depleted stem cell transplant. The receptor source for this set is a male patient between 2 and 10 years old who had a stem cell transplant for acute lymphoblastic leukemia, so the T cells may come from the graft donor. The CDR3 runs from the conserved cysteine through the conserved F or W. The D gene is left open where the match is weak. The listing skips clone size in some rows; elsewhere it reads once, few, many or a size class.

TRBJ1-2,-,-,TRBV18,CASSPGPWGNYGYTF,TGTGCCAGCTCACCCGGACCCTGGGGTAACTATGGCTACACCTTC
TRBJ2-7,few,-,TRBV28,CASRPSTNSYEQYF,TGTGCCAGCAGGCCGTCGACTAACTCCTACGAGCAGTACTTC
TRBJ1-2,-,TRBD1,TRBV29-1,CSVGSGTVSLNYGYTF,TGCAGCGTCGGTTCCGGGACAGTCTCGTTAAACTATGGCTACACCTTC
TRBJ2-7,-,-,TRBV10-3,CAISEAVVGTTYEQYF,TGTGCCATCAGTGAGGCGGTGGTCGGGACGACCTACGAGCAGTACTTC
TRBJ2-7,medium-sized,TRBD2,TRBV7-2,CASSLQSGTINYEQYF,TGTGCCAGCAGTCTCCAATCGGGGACTATAAACTACGAGCAGTACTTC
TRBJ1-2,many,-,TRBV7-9,CASSLETGVLYGYTF,TGTGCCAGCAGCTTAGAAACAGGAGTACTTTATGGCTACACCTTC
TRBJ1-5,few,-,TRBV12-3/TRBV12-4,CASSYSQGGNQPQHF,TGTGCCAGCAGTTACTCACAAGGGGGCAATCAGCCCCAGCATTTT
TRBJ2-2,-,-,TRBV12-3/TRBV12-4,CASSYGRAWGELFF,TGTGCCAGCAGTTACGGACGAGCCTGGGGGGAGCTGTTTTTT
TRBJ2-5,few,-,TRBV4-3,CASSQDIGSMSAGVEETQYF,TGCGCCAGCAGCCAAGATATCGGTTCTATGTCGGCAGGGGTCGAAGAGACCCAGTACTTC
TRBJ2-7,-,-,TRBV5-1,CASSSLRHRSYEQYF,TGCGCCAGCAGCTCCCTCCGACATCGGTCCTACGAGCAGTACTTC
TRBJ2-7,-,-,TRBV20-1,CSASYSSYEQYF,TGCAGTGCTAGTTACTCCTCCTACGAGCAGTACTTC
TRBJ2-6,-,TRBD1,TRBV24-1,CATSDSPGQEYSGANVLTF,TGTGCCACCAGTGATTCTCCGGGACAGGAGTACTCTGGGGCCAACGTCCTGACTTTC
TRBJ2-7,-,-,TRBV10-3,CAISEFNEQYF,TGTGCCATCAGTGAGTTCAACGAGCAGTACTTC
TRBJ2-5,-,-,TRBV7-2,CASSLVRTTVWETQYF,TGTGCCAGCAGCTTAGTAAGGACCACCGTATGGGAGACCCAGTACTTC
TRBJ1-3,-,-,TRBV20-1,CSAPPTGLDTIYF,TGCAGTGCTCCTCCGACAGGTTTGGACACCATATATTTT
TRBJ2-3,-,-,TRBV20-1,CSARVGSTDTQYF,TGCAGTGCTAGAGTAGGGAGCACAGATACGCAGTATTTT
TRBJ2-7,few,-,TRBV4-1,CASSLTLGSSYEQYF,TGCGCCAGCAGCCTAACCTTGGGAAGCTCCTACGAGCAGTACTTC
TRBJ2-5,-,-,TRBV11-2,CASSSRLGLGETQYF,TGTGCCAGCAGCTCCCGGTTGGGGTTAGGGGAGACCCAGTACTTC